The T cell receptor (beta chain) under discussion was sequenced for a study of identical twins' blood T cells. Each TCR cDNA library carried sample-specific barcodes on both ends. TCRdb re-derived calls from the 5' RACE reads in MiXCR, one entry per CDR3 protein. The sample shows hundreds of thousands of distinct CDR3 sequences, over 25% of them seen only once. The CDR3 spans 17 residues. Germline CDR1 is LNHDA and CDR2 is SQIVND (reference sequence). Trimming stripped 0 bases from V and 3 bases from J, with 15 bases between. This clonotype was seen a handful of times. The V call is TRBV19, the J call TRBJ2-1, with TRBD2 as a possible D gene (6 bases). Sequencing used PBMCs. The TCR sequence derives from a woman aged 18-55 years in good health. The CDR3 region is CASSIDLGLAYYNEQFF. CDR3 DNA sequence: TGTGCCAGTAGTATAGATCTTGGTCTAGCGTACTACAATGAGCAGTTCTTC. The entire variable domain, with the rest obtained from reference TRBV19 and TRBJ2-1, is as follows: DGGITQSPKYLFRKEGQNVTLSCEQNLNHDAMYWYRQDPGQGLRLIYYSQIVNDFQKGDIAEGYSVSREKKESFPLTVTSAQKNPTAFYLCASSIDLGLAYYNEQFFGPGTRLTVL.